The source of this TCR beta chain is a study of identical twins. Study-wide results and caveats: Donors were not followed over many years; analysis was cross-sectional.

TCRdb analysed the 5' RACE reads with MiXCR anew, one entry per CDR3 protein. The sample has 200,000 to 250,000 distinct CDR3 sequences, approximately 11% seen once. This CDR3 has 14 residues. The germline gives CDR1 DFQATT, CDR2 SNEGSKA (reference sequence). Germline trimming cut 1 base from V and 8 bases from J; bases unmatched to any gene: 9. Concerning this clonotype itself: Antigen unknown.

These same data were also listed under a study on yellow fever vaccine responses in identical twins. That report adds: On the reported evidence, twins' vaccine T cell responses seemed partly convergent and partly personalized.

The chain joins TRBV20-1 to TRBJ2-3, with 7 positions matching TRBD2. Sequencing was performed on memory (CD45RO+) T cells sorted from blood. The sequence came from a young woman in good health. The CDR3 region has the DNA TGCAGTGCTAGAGCCCCAAGCGGGAAGGTTACGCAGTATTTT. Translation: CSARAPSGKVTQYF.